The TCR beta chain under discussion was sequenced for a study of OX40 agonist ivuxolimab in advanced cancers. At the level of the study: Hepatocellular carcinoma, melanoma, renal cell or head and neck cancer was diagnosed in the dose-escalation patients.

This clone was picked up a small number of times. CDR3 size: 15 residues. The V end lost 2 bases, the J end lost 6 bases, and 16 bases lay between the germline ends. Per the germline V gene, CDR1 is MNHNY and CDR2 is SVGAGI (reference sequence). Some clones are missing from TCRdb's copy, which holds only in-frame ones; the method was immunoSEQ multiplex PCR. The sample consists of 55,000 to 80,000 clones, 81% of them appearing once. The chain has TRBV6-6 and TRBJ1-2, with D maybe TRBD1 (5 bases). Sequencing was performed on CD4+ or CD8+ T cells sorted from blood, taken in a trial of the OX40 agonist ivuxolimab. This clonotype was obtained from an adult with an advanced solid tumor such as melanoma, head and neck, liver or kidney cancer. The CDR3 region has the DNA TGTGCCAGCAGTTACAAGCAGGGAAGTTCAAATGGCTACACCTTC. It translates to CASSYKQGSSNGYTF.